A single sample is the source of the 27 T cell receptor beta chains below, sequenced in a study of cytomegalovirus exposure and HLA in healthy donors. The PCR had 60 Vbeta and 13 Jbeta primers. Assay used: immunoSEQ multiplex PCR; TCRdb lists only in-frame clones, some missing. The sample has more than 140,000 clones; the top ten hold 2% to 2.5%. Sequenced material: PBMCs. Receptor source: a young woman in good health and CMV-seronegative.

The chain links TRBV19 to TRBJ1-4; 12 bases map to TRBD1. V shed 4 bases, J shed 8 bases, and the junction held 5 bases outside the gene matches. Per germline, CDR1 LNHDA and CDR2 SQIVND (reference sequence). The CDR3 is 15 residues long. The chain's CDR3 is CASSTGQGANEKLFF. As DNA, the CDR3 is TGTGCCAGTAGTACGGGACAGGGGGCCAACGAAAAACTGTTTTTT.

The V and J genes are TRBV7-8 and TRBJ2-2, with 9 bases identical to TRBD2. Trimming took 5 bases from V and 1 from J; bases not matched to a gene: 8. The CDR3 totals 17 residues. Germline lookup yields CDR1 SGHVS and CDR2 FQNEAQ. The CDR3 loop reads CASSPYLAGLNTGELFF. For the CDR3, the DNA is TGTGCCAGCAGCCCCTACCTAGCGGGATTGAACACCGGGGAGCTGTTTTTT.

CDR3: CATSRENLLLDRGNTEAFF. The CDR3 region has the DNA TGTGCCACCAGCAGAGAAAACCTCCTCTTAGACAGGGGAAACACTGAAGCTTTCTTT. The chain links TRBV15 to TRBJ1-1; 8 bases match TRBD1. This CDR3 has 19 amino acids. The V gene end was trimmed by 0 bases and the J gene end by 2 bases; junction bases not matched to a gene: 14. Germline CDR1 LNHNV, CDR2 YYDKDF (reference sequence). Together with reference TRBV15 and TRBJ1-1, the CDR3 gives the full variable domain: DAMVIQNPRYQVTQFGKPVTLSCSQTLNHNVMYWYQQKSSQAPKLLFHYYDKDFNNEADTPDNFQSRRPNTSFCFLDIRSPGLGDTAMYLCATSRENLLLDRGNTEAFFGQGTRLTVV.

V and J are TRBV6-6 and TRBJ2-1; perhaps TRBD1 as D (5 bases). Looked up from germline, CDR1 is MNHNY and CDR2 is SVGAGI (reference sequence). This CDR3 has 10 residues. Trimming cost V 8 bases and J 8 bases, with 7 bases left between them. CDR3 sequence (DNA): TGTGCCAGCTTAGGGGATGAGCAGTTCTTC. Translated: CASLGDEQFF.

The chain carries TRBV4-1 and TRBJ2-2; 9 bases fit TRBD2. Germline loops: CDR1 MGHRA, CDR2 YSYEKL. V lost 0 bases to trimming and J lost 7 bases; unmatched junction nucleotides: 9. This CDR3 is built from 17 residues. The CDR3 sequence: CASSQEATSGFGGELFF. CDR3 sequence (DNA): TGCGCCAGCAGCCAAGAGGCAACTAGCGGGTTCGGCGGGGAGCTGTTTTTT.

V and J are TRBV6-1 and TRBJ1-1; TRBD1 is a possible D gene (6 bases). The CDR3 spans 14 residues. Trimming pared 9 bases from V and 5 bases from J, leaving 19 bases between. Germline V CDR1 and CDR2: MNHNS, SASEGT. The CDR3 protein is CASADSSTRTEAFF. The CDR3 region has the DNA TGTGCCAGTGCGGACAGCTCGACGAGAACTGAAGCTTTCTTT.

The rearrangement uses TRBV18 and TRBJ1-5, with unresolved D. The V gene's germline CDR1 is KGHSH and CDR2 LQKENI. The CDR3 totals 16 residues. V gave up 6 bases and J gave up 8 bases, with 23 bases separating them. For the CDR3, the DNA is TGTGCCAGCTCCGGTATGAGATCGTTCGGAGCCGAGCCCCAGCATTTT. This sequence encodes CASSGMRSFGAEPQHF.

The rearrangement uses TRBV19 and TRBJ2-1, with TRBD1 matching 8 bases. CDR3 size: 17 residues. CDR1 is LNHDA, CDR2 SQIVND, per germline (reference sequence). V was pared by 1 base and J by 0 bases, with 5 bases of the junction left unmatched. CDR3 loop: CASSIAVGQGSYNEQFF. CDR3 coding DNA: TGTGCCAGTAGTATAGCGGTTGGACAGGGCTCCTACAATGAGCAGTTCTTC. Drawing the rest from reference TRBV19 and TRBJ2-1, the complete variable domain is DGGITQSPKYLFRKEGQNVTLSCEQNLNHDAMYWYRQDPGQGLRLIYYSQIVNDFQKGDIAEGYSVSREKKESFPLTVTSAQKNPTAFYLCASSIAVGQGSYNEQFFGPGTRLTVL.

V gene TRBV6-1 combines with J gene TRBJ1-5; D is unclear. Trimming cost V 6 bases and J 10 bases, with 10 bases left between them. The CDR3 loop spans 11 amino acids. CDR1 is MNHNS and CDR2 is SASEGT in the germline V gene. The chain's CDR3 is CASSDGEPQHF. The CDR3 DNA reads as TGTGCCAGCAGCGACGGGGAACCCCAGCATTTT.

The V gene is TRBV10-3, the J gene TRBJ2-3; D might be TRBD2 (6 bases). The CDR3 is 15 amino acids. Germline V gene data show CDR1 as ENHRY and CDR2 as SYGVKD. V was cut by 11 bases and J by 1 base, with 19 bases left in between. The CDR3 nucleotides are TGTGCCCTCGGGGGTGGTCCCCTGGGCACAGATACGCAGTATTTT. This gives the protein CALGGGPLGTDTQYF.

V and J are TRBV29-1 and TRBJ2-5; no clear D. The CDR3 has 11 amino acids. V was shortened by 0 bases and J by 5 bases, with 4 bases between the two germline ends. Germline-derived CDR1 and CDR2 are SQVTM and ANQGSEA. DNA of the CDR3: TGCAGCGTTGAAGATTCGGAGACCCAGTACTTC. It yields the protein CSVEDSETQYF.

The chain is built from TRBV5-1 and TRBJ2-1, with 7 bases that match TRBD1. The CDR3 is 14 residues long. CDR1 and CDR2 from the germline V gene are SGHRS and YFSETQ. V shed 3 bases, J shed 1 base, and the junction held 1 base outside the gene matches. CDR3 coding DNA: TGCGCCAGCAGCTCACAGGGGTCCTACAATGAGCAGTTCTTC. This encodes CASSSQGSYNEQFF. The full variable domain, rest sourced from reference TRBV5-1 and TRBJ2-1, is KAGVTQTPRYLIKTRGQQVTLSCSPISGHRSVSWYQQTPGQGLQFLFEYFSETQRNKGNFPGRFSGRQFSNSRSEMNVSTLELGDSALYLCASSSQGSYNEQFFGPGTRLTVL.

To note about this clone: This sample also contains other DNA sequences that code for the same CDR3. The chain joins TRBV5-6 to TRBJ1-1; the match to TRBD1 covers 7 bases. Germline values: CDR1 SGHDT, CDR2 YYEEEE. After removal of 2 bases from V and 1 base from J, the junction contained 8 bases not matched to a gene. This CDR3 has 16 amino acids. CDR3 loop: CASSLPTGAKNTEAFF. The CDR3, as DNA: TGTGCCAGCAGCTTACCTACAGGGGCAAAGAACACTGAAGCTTTCTTT.

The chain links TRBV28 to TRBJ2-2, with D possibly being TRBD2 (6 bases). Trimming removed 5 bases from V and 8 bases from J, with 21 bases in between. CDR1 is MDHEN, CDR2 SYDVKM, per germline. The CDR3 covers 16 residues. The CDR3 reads CASSPYPSAARGELFF. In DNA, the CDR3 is TGTGCCAGCAGTCCGTATCCTAGCGCAGCAAGAGGGGAGCTGTTTTTT.

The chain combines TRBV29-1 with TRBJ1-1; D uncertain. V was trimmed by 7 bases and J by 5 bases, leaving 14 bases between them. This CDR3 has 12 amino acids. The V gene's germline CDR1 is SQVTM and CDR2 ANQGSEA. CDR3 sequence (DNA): TGCAGCGCTATTGCGGGGTCTACTGAAGCTTTCTTT. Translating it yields CSAIAGSTEAFF. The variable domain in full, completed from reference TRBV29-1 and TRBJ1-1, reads SAVISQKPSRDICQRGTSLTIQCQVDSQVTMMFWYRQQPGQSLTLIATANQGSEATYESGFVIDKFPISRPNLTFSTLTVSNMSPEDSSIYLCSAIAGSTEAFFGQGTRLTVV.

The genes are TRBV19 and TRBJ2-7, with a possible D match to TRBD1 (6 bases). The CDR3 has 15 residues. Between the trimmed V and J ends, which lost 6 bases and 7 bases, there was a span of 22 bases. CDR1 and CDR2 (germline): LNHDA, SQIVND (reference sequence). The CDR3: CASRDNGTPLGEQYF. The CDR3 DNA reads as TGTGCCAGTAGAGATAACGGGACACCCTTGGGAGAGCAGTACTTC.

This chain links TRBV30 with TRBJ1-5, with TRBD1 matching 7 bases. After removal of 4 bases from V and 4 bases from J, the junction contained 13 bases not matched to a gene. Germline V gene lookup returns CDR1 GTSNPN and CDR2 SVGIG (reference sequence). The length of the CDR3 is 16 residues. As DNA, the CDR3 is TGTGCCTGGAACAGGGGTGGAGCGTCCGGGAATCAGCCCCAGCATTTT. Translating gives CAWNRGGASGNQPQHF.

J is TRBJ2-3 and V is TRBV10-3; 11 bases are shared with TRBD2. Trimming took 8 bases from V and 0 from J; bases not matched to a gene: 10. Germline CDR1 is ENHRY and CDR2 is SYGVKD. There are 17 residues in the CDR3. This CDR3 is CAIGGASGRSSTDTQYF. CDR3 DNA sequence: TGTGCCATCGGGGGCGCTAGCGGGAGGTCTAGCACAGATACGCAGTATTTT.

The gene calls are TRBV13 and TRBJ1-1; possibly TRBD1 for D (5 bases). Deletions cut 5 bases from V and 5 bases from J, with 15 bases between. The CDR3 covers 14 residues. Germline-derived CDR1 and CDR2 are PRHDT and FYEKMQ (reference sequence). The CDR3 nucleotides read TGTGCCAGCAGCCCCCGAGGCCCAGGGACTGAAGCTTTCTTT. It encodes CASSPRGPGTEAFF.

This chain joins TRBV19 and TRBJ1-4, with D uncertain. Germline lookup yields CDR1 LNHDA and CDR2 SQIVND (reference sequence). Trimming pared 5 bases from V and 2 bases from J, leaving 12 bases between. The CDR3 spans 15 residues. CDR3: CASSPTVATNEKLFF. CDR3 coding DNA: TGTGCCAGTAGTCCAACAGTTGCCACTAATGAAAAACTGTTTTTT.

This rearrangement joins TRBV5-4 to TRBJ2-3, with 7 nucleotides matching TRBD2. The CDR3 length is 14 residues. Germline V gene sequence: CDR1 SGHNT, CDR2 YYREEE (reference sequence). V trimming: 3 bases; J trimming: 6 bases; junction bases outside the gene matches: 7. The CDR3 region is CASSYGTIVDTQYF. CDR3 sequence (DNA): TGTGCCAGCAGCTATGGGACTATAGTGGATACGCAGTATTTT.

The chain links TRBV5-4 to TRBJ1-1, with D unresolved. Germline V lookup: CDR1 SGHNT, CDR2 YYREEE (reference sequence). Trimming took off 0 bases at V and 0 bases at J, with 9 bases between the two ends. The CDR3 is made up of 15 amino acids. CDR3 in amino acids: CASSLGAQLNTEAFF. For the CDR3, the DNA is TGTGCCAGCAGCTTGGGGGCTCAATTGAACACTGAAGCTTTCTTT. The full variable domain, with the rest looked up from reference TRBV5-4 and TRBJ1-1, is ETGVTQSPTHLIKTRGQQVTLRCSSQSGHNTVSWYQQALGQGPQFIFQYYREEENGRGNFPPRFSGLQFPNYSSELNVNALELDDSALYLCASSLGAQLNTEAFFGQGTRLTVV.

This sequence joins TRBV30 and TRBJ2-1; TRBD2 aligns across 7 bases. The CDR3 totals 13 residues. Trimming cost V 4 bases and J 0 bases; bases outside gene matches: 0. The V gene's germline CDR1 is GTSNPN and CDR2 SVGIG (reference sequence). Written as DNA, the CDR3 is TGTGCCTGGACTAGCGGCTCCTACAATGAGCAGTTCTTC. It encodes CAWTSGSYNEQFF.

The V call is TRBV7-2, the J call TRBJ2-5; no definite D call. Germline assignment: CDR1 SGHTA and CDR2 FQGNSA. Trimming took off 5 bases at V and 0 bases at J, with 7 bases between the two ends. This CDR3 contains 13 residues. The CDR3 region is CASSRDYQETQYF. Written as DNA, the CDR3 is TGTGCCAGCAGCCGAGACTACCAAGAGACCCAGTACTTC.

CDR3 amino acids: CASSIEGAGSTGELFF. The DNA of the CDR3 is TGTGCCAGTAGTATAGAGGGGGCAGGGAGCACCGGGGAGCTGTTTTTT. This sequence joins TRBV19 and TRBJ2-2; tentative D call: TRBD1 (6 bases). This CDR3 spans 16 amino acids. Trimming removed 0 bases from V and 4 bases from J, with 12 bases in between. The V gene's germline CDR1 is LNHDA and CDR2 SQIVND (reference sequence).

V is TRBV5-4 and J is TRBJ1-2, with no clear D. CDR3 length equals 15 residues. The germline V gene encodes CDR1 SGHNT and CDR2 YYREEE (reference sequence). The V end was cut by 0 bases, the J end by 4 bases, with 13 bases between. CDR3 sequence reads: CASSLGSQASYGYTF. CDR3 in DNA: TGTGCCAGCAGCTTGGGTTCCCAGGCCAGCTATGGCTACACCTTC.

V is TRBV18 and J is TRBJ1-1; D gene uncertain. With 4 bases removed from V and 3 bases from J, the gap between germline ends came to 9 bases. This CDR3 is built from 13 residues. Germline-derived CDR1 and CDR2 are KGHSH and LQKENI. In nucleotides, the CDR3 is TGTGCCAGCTCACAGGGAGGTGACACTGAAGCTTTCTTT. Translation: CASSQGGDTEAFF.